This T cell receptor beta chain was identified in a study of somatic mutations in cytotoxic T cells in rheumatoid arthritis. Study-level background: Sorted by flow to nearly 100% purity were some V beta antibody-stained T-cell populations, including V beta1+ cells sequenced for TCRB. Notes on the study in general: Rheumatoid arthritis patients were compared with age-matched healthy controls, and their CD8+ T-cell clonality did not differ significantly. The study found that the largest CD8+ clone exceeded 20% of CD8+ cells in about an eighth of the roughly 60 patients.

Sequencing was performed with immunoSEQ multiplex PCR; in TCRdb, only in-frame clones are kept and a portion is missing. Of roughly 710 clones detected, over 75% appear once; the ten largest clones hold around 11%. Points on this clone: The antigen is undetermined.

This clonotype was sampled from a man aged 70-80 years with rheumatoid arthritis. Sequenced input: synovial fluid.

The CDR3 bases are TGTGCCAGCAGTGGTGAGGCAGGGAACTATGGCTACACCTTC. The encoded protein is CASSGEAGNYGYTF. The gene calls are TRBV2 and TRBJ1-2; TRBD1 is a possible D gene (5 bases). CDR3 size: 14 residues. Germline V CDR1 and CDR2: SNHLY, FYNNEI. The V end lost 4 bases, the J end lost 2 bases, and 11 bases lay between the germline ends.